The 3 T cell receptor beta chains below all came from one sample that was sequenced in a study of TIL therapy for anti-PD-1-resistant metastatic lung cancer. The time point was: pre-treatment sample, taken before nivolumab and TIL therapy. The libraries were made with immunoSEQ v3. Some clones are missing from TCRdb's copy, which holds only in-frame ones; the method was immunoSEQ multiplex PCR. The table lists 15,000 to 20,000 clones, under 90% of them singletons. The specimen was blood, collected at baseline. These receptors were taken from a person between 30 and 79 years old with non-small cell lung cancer.

The V gene is TRBV7-6, the J gene TRBJ1-4; D is unresolved. CDR1 is SGHVS and CDR2 is FNYEAQ in the germline V gene. The CDR3 is 13 amino acids. V was pared by 3 bases and J by 12 bases, with 14 bases between. CDR3: CASSLAGMAELFF. The CDR3 region has the DNA TGTGCCAGCAGCTTGGCCGGGATGGCAGAACTGTTTTTT.

The chain couples TRBV28 to TRBJ1-1; 7 bases map to TRBD1. The CDR3 is made up of 14 amino acids. J was trimmed by 0 bases and V by 7 bases; bases with no gene match: 5. Germline loops: CDR1 MDHEN, CDR2 SYDVKM. CDR3 in amino acids: CASKATGMNTEAFF. The CDR3 DNA follows: TGTGCCAGCAAGGCGACAGGGATGAACACTGAAGCTTTCTTT.

In its sample, this clone was seen a few times. The V call is TRBV4-1, the J call TRBJ1-5, with D hard to call. The germline CDR1 and CDR2 sequences are MGHRA and YSYEKL. V was cut by 1 base and J by 0 bases, with 16 bases left in between. This CDR3 is built from 18 residues. The CDR3 sequence: CASSQVHMGFTSNQPQHF. Here the CDR3 DNA reads TGCGCCAGCAGCCAAGTACATATGGGTTTTACTAGCAATCAGCCCCAGCATTTT.